One T cell receptor beta chain is described in this entry. Its antigen is unknown. The V gene lost 7 bases and the J gene lost 1 base, with 16 bases spanning the gap. The CDR3 consists of 15 residues. Germline CDR1 and CDR2: MDHEN and SYDVKM. This entry belongs to a study of radiotherapy plus CTLA-4 blockade in lung cancer. Study-level information: Objective responses arose in about 18% of patients, and approximately 31% experienced disease control.

The table came from immunoSEQ multiplex PCR; TCRdb's copy has only in-frame clones and leaves some out. Of approximately 47,000 clones in the sample, roughly 59% were seen once. Points from the study as a whole: Following radiotherapy plus ipilimumab, tumor-derived TCR clones expanded in the blood. Early blood T cell clone dynamics, with interferon-beta, were reported to best predict response.

The TCR sequence derives from a human donor with non-small cell lung cancer who had a partial response to radiotherapy plus ipilimumab. The sequenced sample was peripheral blood, obtained from a patient treated with radiotherapy plus ipilimumab. The chain couples TRBV28 to TRBJ1-1; D remains unclear. As DNA, the CDR3 is TGTGCCAGCACTCAATGGGCGTCCTCGAACACTGAAGCTTTCTTT. Translating gives CASTQWASSNTEAFF.